This T cell receptor beta chain was recovered during a study of CD8+ T cells in alopecia areata. Study-level information: Treated patients were given oral tofacitinib, which was dosed at 5 to 10 mg twice daily. Whole-study findings and limits: Normal-skin resident alphabeta T cells also appear among scalp sample sequences.

For this clone: Antigen: not known.

With 2 bases removed from V and 2 bases from J, the gap between germline ends came to 13 bases. From germline, CDR1 is GTSNPN and CDR2 SVGIG (reference sequence). The length of the CDR3 is 14 residues. Extracted RNA was reverse transcribed into cDNA, the sequencing template. Repertoires were generated with immunoSEQ multiplex PCR, while TCRdb's copy carries only in-frame clones and drops some. The sample yields more than 150,000 clones, about 60% seen once. Lesional scalp punch biopsies and peripheral blood were collected from alopecia areata patients. Sequencing used CD4+ T cells sorted from blood, obtained at week 0. The TCR sequence derives from a human donor with alopecia areata. The chain has TRBV30 and TRBJ2-7; D perhaps matches TRBD2 (5 bases). As DNA, the CDR3 is TGTGCCTGGAGTTATCCGGGAAAGGCCTACGAGCAGTACTTC. Its protein product is CAWSYPGKAYEQYF. Variable domain in full (rest from reference TRBV30 and TRBJ2-7): SQTIHQWPATLVQPVGSPLSLECTVEGTSNPNLYWYRQAAGRGLQLLFYSVGIGQISSEVPQNLSASRPQDRQFILSSKKLLLSDSGFYLCAWSYPGKAYEQYFGPGTRLTVT.